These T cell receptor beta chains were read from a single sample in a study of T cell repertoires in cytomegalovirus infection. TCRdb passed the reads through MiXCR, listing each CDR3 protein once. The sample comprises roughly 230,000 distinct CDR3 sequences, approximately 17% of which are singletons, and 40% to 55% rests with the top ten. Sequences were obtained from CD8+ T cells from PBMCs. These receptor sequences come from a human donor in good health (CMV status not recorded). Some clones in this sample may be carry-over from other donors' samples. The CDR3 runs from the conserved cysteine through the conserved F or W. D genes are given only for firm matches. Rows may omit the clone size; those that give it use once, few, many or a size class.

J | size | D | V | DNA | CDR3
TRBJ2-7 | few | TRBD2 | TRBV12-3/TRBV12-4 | TGTGCCAGCGCTGGCAGCGGGGGTGCCCTCTACGAGCAGTACTTC | CASAGSGGALYEQYF
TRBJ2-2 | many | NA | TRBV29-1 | TGCAGCGGGGGACAGAACACCGGGGAGCTGTTTTTT | CSGGQNTGELFF
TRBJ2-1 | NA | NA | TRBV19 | TGTGCCAGTAGTATCCTGGGGTCACGCATCAGGGATGAGCAGTTCTTC | CASSILGSRIRDEQFF
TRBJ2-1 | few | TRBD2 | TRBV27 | TGTGCCAGCAGCCGTCCGGGGGGGGACAATGAGCAGTTCTTC | CASSRPGGDNEQFF
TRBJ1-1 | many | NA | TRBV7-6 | TGTGCCAGCAGCTCGCCGACGGAAGGTGGGACTGAAGCTTTCTTT | CASSSPTEGGTEAFF
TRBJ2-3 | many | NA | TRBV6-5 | TGTGCCAGCAGTTACTCAACCCGGGGCACAGATACGCAGTATTTT | CASSYSTRGTDTQYF
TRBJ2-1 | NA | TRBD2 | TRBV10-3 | TGTGCCGCTCGGGGAGCGGGGGGGCCTTACAATGAGCAGTTCTTC | CAARGAGGPYNEQFF
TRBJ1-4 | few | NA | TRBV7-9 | TGTGCCAGCAGCTTCTCGGAAAAACTGTTTTTT | CASSFSEKLFF
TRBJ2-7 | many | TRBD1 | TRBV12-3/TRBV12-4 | TGTGCCAGCAGGGTGACAGGGTCGCAATACGAGCAGTACTTC | CASRVTGSQYEQYF
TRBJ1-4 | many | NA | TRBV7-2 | TGTGCCAGCAGCTTACGGTGGTTTGGGACTAATGAAAAACTGTTTTTT | CASSLRWFGTNEKLFF
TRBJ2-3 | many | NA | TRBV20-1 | TGCAGTGCTAGACTCCGGGACACCACAGATACGCAGTATTTT | CSARLRDTTDTQYF
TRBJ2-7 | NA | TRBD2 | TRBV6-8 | TGTCCCAGCAGTCACGCGCGACTAGCGGTGATGTTAACCTACGAGCAGTACTTC | CPSSHARLAVMLTYEQYF
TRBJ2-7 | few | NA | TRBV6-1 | TGTGCCAGCAGTGAAGAGAGACCCTTCTACTCCTACGAGCAGTACTTC | CASSEERPFYSYEQYF
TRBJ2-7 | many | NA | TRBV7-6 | TGTGCCAGCAGCCGATGGGGGGACGAGCAGTACTTC | CASSRWGDEQYF
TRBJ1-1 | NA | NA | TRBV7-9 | TGTGCCAGCAGCTTAGAGCAGGGGATGAGAGTCACTGAAGCTTTCTTT | CASSLEQGMRVTEAFF
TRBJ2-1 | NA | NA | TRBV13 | TGCGCCAGCAGCGCGGACAGCTTCTCCTACAATGAGCAGTTCTTC | CASSADSFSYNEQFF
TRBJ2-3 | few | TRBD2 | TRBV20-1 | TGCAGTGCTAAGCGGGGAACCGGCTACACAGATACGCAGTATTTT | CSAKRGTGYTDTQYF
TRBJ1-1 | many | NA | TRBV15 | TGTGCCACCAGCAGAGATATGGGGCTGAACACTGAAGCTTTCTTT | CATSRDMGLNTEAFF
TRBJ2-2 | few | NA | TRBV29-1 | TGCAGCGGGGACGACAGCACCGGGGAGCTGTTTTTT | CSGDDSTGELFF
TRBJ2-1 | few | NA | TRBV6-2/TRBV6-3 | TGTGCCAGCAGTTACCTCCCCACAGATTACAATGAGCAGTTCTTC | CASSYLPTDYNEQFF
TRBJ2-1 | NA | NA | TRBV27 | TGTGCCAGCAGTTTTGGCTATGAGCAGTTCTTC | CASSFGYEQFF
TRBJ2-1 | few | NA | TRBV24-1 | TGTGCCACCAGTGACCCCCGGGTCGATGAGCAGTTCTTC | CATSDPRVDEQFF
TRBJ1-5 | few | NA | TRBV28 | TGTGCCAGCAGTCCCCACAATCAGCCCCAGCATTTT | CASSPHNQPQHF
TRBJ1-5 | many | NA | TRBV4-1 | TGCGCCAGCAGCCAGGGCGGGGATACCAATCAGCCCCAGCATTTT | CASSQGGDTNQPQHF
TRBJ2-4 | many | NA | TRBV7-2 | TGTGCCAGCAGCCTAGATGGTACCCCCCTCGCCAAAAACATTCAGTACTTC | CASSLDGTPLAKNIQYF
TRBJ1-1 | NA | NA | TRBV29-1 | TGCAGCGTTGAGGGGGGAGAAGCTTTCTTT | CSVEGGEAFF
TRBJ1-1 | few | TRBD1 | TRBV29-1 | TGCAGCGTTGGTCGAGGGGGCAAGTTCGCTGAAGCTTTCTTT | CSVGRGGKFAEAFF
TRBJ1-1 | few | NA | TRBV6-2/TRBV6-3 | TGTGCCAGCAGCGCGGACAGTCAGAACACTGAAGCTTTCTTT | CASSADSQNTEAFF
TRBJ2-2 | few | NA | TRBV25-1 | TGTGCCAGCAGGGGTGGGGGTTTAAACACCGGGGAGCTGTTTTTT | CASRGGGLNTGELFF
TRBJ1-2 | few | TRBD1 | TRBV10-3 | TGTGCCATCAGTGATCCCGGGACAGTTGTCTATGGCTACACCTTC | CAISDPGTVVYGYTF
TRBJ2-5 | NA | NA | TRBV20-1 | TGCAGTGCTAGCTCTTGGGACCCCTCTTACGTAGAGACCCAGTACTTC | CSASSWDPSYVETQYF
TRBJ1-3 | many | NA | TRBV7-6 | TGTGCCAGCAAGGCAGATTCTGGAAACACCATATATTTT | CASKADSGNTIYF
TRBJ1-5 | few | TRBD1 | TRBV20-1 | TGCAGTGCTAGTATGACAGGGAAGGCCCAGCATTTT | CSASMTGKAQHF
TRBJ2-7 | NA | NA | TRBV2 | TGTGCCAGCAGACGGACACCCTACGAGCAGTACTTC | CASRRTPYEQYF
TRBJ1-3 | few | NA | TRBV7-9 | TGTGCCAGCAGCTGGCGGGGGGACGCTGGAAACACCATATATTTT | CASSWRGDAGNTIYF